These 21 T cell receptor beta chains came from one sample sequenced in a study of cytomegalovirus exposure and HLA in healthy donors. PCR amplification relied on 60 Vbeta primers (plus 13 Jbeta primers). The method was immunoSEQ multiplex PCR; TCRdb's version includes in-frame clones alone and lacks a portion of them. The sample lists almost 200,000 clones; 85% were seen once. The sequenced sample consisted of PBMCs. These receptors all come from a woman aged 45-65 years in good health and CMV-seronegative.

The chain combines TRBV15 with TRBJ2-1, with 8 bases identical to TRBD2. Per the germline V gene, CDR1 is LNHNV and CDR2 is YYDKDF (reference sequence). After removal of 9 bases from V and 8 bases from J, the junction contained 9 bases not matched to a gene. CDR3 size: 13 residues. The CDR3 region is CATRGGLADEQFF. The CDR3 DNA is TGTGCCACGCGCGGTGGACTAGCAGATGAGCAGTTCTTC.

The chain carries TRBV28 and TRBJ1-1; D ambiguous. V was trimmed by 3 bases and J by 1 base, leaving 15 bases between them. The CDR3 covers 16 residues. The germline V gene encodes CDR1 MDHEN and CDR2 SYDVKM. The CDR3 spells CASSFARRRWNTEAFF. Written as DNA, the CDR3 is TGTGCCAGCAGTTTCGCCCGCCGGAGGTGGAACACTGAAGCTTTCTTT.

This clone was recorded once. The V call is TRBV21-1, the J call TRBJ1-5. TRBV21-1 is deemed a pseudogene. The CDR3 length is 12 residues. CDR3 sequence reads: CASKRPDQPQHF. CDR3 DNA: TGTGCCAGCAAGAGGCCGGATCAGCCCCAGCATTTT.

The rearrangement links TRBV19 to TRBJ1-1; D possibly corresponds to TRBD1 (5 bases). Trimming stripped 3 bases from V and 0 bases from J, with 11 bases between. Germline values: CDR1 LNHDA, CDR2 SQIVND (reference sequence). This CDR3 contains 15 residues. The CDR3 loop reads CASSIIPTVNTEAFF. Written as DNA, the CDR3 is TGTGCCAGTAGTATCATCCCGACAGTGAACACTGAAGCTTTCTTT.

Only one count was recorded for this clone. This chain links TRBV28 with TRBJ1-5; TRBD1 matches at 10 bases. The CDR3 runs 17 residues. The germline V gene has CDR1 MDHEN and CDR2 SYDVKM. The junction had 16 bases not matched to a gene; V was cut back by 8 bases and J by 6 bases. The CDR3 loop reads CASEFWERTGGGQPQHF. As DNA, the CDR3 is TGTGCCAGCGAGTTTTGGGAGAGGACAGGGGGAGGTCAGCCCCAGCATTTT.

The chain carries TRBV5-8 and TRBJ1-5; 9 nucleotides agree with TRBD1. The CDR3 consists of 14 residues. The germline gives CDR1 SGHTS, CDR2 YDEGEE. J gave up 7 bases and V 3 bases, and 5 bases lay outside the gene matches. The CDR3 spells CASSSGQGNQPQHF. For the CDR3, the DNA is TGTGCCAGCAGCTCTGGACAGGGGAACCAGCCCCAGCATTTT. The entire variable domain, with the rest obtained from reference TRBV5-8 and TRBJ1-5, is as follows: EAGVTQSPTHLIKTRGQQATLRCSPISGHTSVYWYQQALGLGLQFLLWYDEGEERNRGNFPPRFSGRQFPNYSSELNVNALELEDSALYLCASSSGQGNQPQHFGDGTRLSIL.

J is TRBJ2-5 and V is TRBV7-8, with D possibly matching TRBD1 (6 bases). The V end lost 5 bases, the J end lost 9 bases, and 19 bases lay between the germline ends. This CDR3 contains 14 residues. Germline-derived CDR1 and CDR2 are SGHVS and FQNEAQ. The CDR3 coding sequence is TGTGCCAGCAGCGCGGACAGCCCCCGGGGCGCCCAGTACTTC. Its protein is CASSADSPRGAQYF.

A single count supports this clone. The chain links TRBV28 to TRBJ1-4; 9 bases map to TRBD1. This CDR3 comprises 15 residues. Unmatched junction bases numbered 6, after V lost 2 bases and J lost 8 bases. CDR1 MDHEN and CDR2 SYDVKM come from the germline V gene. Here the CDR3 DNA reads TGTGCCAGCAGTTTACCCGGGACAGGGCGGGAAAAACTGTTTTTT. Translating gives CASSLPGTGREKLFF.

The J gene is TRBJ1-4, the V gene TRBV27; a possible D gene is TRBD1 (6 bases). CDR1 and CDR2 from the germline V gene are MNHEY and SMNVEV (reference sequence). With 2 bases removed from V and 0 bases from J, the gap between germline ends came to 16 bases. This CDR3 comprises 18 residues. DNA for the CDR3: TGTGCCAGCAGTTTAGAAGCGGTGGGGGCTGCAACTAATGAAAAACTGTTTTTT. It yields the protein CASSLEAVGAATNEKLFF. Full variable domain (outside the CDR3, taken from reference TRBV27 and TRBJ1-4): EAQVTQNPRYLITVTGKKLTVTCSQNMNHEYMSWYRQDPGLGLRQIYYSMNVEVTDKGDVPEGYKVSRKEKRNFPLILESPSPNQTSLYFCASSLEAVGAATNEKLFFGSGTQLSVL.

This chain joins TRBV25-1 and TRBJ2-1; 7 positions match TRBD2. This CDR3 has 13 amino acids. The ends lost 0 bases at V and 10 bases at J; junction bases unmatched: 3. CDR1 MGHDK and CDR2 SYGVNS come from the germline V gene. CDR3 region: CASSEYVAGEQFF. The CDR3 nucleotides are TGTGCCAGCAGTGAATATGTAGCGGGCGAGCAGTTCTTC.

V gene TRBV19 combines with J gene TRBJ2-7, with 7 bases lining up with TRBD1. The CDR3 has 15 residues. The germline V gene has CDR1 LNHDA and CDR2 SQIVND (reference sequence). Trimming took 1 base from V and 2 from J; bases not matched to a gene: 5. The CDR3 region has the DNA TGTGCCAGTAGTATAGCGACAGGGAGCCCCTACGAGCAGTACTTC. It yields the protein CASSIATGSPYEQYF.

V is TRBV7-9 and J is TRBJ2-7; 9 nucleotides agree with TRBD1. CDR1 and CDR2 (germline): SEHNR, FQNEAQ (reference sequence). This CDR3 comprises 15 residues. V was pared by 3 bases and J by 3 bases, with 6 bases of the junction left unmatched. This CDR3 reads CASSFDGTGIYEQYF. For the CDR3, the DNA is TGTGCCAGCAGCTTTGATGGGACAGGGATCTACGAGCAGTACTTC. Supplemented by reference TRBV7-9 and TRBJ2-7, the full variable domain reads DTGVSQNPRHKITKRGQNVTFRCDPISEHNRLYWYRQTLGQGPEFLTYFQNEAQLEKSRLLSDRFSAERPKGSFSTLEIQRTEQGDSAMYLCASSFDGTGIYEQYFGPGTRLTVT.

This clone is a singleton in its sample. The chain employs TRBV4-2 and TRBJ2-3, with 7 bases identical to TRBD2. The V segment lost 0 bases and the J segment 5 bases; nucleotides outside the gene matches: 11. The CDR3 runs to 17 residues. CDR1 and CDR2 from the germline V gene are LGHNA and YNFKEQ. The CDR3, as DNA: TGTGCCAGCAGCCAAGATGCCTCGGGCGGGAGTGGAGATACGCAGTATTTT. This gives the protein CASSQDASGGSGDTQYF.

This rearrangement joins TRBV20-1 to TRBJ2-7; D remains ambiguous. Looked up from germline, CDR1 is DFQATT and CDR2 is SNEGSKA (reference sequence). Trimming took off 6 bases at V and 3 bases at J, with 6 bases between the two ends. The CDR3 length is 10 residues. The DNA of the CDR3 is TGCAGTGCCAGCGACTACGAGCAGTACTTC. Protein product: CSASDYEQYF.

CDR3 coding DNA: TGTGCCAGCAGCGCCCAAGAGGTTGCCTACGAGCAGTACTTC. Protein sequence: CASSAQEVAYEQYF. The chain couples TRBV6-6 to TRBJ2-7; D call uncertain. Trimming removed 6 bases at V and 2 bases at J, with 14 bases between. CDR3 length equals 14 residues. Germline V CDR1 and CDR2: MNHNY, SVGAGI (reference sequence).

The chain carries TRBV5-4 and TRBJ2-1; 13 bases are a match to TRBD2. This CDR3 is 15 amino acids long. The V gene end was trimmed by 4 bases and the J gene end by 7 bases; junction bases not matched to a gene: 5. Looked up from germline, CDR1 is SGHNT and CDR2 is YYREEE (reference sequence). CDR3 nucleotides: TGTGCCAGCAGCATAGGACTAGCGGGAGCTAATGAGCAGTTCTTC. Translating gives CASSIGLAGANEQFF.

The rearrangement uses TRBV28 and TRBJ2-7; 11 bases fit TRBD2. Germline V lookup: CDR1 MDHEN, CDR2 SYDVKM. This CDR3 comprises 12 residues. V lost 10 bases to trimming and J lost 4 bases; unmatched junction nucleotides: 3. CDR3 bases: TGTGCCATAGCGGGAGGGACGTACGAGCAGTACTTC. This encodes CAIAGGTYEQYF. The complete variable domain, with remaining parts taken from reference TRBV28 and TRBJ2-7, reads DVKVTQSSRYLVKRTGEKVFLECVQDMDHENMFWYRQDPGLGLRLIYFSYDVKMKEKGDIPEGYSVSREKKERFSLILESASTNQTSMYLCAIAGGTYEQYFGPGTRLTVT.

This clone was found once. The V and J genes are TRBV6-6 and TRBJ2-1; D not resolved. CDR3 length: 16 amino acids. Germline-derived CDR1 and CDR2 are MNHNY and SVGAGI (reference sequence). V was trimmed by 0 bases and J by 7 bases, leaving 16 bases between them. The CDR3 sequence is CASSYSSLSFDNEQFF. The CDR3 nucleotides are TGTGCCAGCAGTTACTCGAGTCTGTCGTTCGATAATGAGCAGTTCTTC.

V is TRBV10-3 and J is TRBJ1-6; D uncertain. The V gene lost 3 bases and the J gene lost 0 bases, with 9 bases spanning the gap. The CDR3 sequence is 16 residues long. Germline V lookup: CDR1 ENHRY, CDR2 SYGVKD. In DNA, the CDR3 is TGTGCCATCAGTGATGGCGGTAGCTCCTATAATTCACCCCTCCACTTT. This encodes CAISDGGSSYNSPLHF.

V gene TRBV2 combines with J gene TRBJ2-5; TRBD2 is a possible D gene (5 bases). V was cut by 3 bases and J by 5 bases, with 13 bases left in between. Germline loops: CDR1 SNHLY, CDR2 FYNNEI. The CDR3 is 14 residues long. DNA of the CDR3: TGTGCCAGCAGTGAGGTACGGCTAGCTGAGACCCAGTACTTC. This sequence encodes CASSEVRLAETQYF.

In this sample, this clone turned up a few times. The V gene is TRBV15, the J gene TRBJ1-1; TRBD1 agrees at 8 bases. V lost 3 bases to trimming and J lost 1 base; unmatched junction nucleotides: 7. The CDR3 contains 16 residues. The germline gives CDR1 LNHNV, CDR2 YYDKDF (reference sequence). The CDR3 here is CATSSQIDRGNTEAFF. The CDR3 coding sequence is TGTGCCACCAGCAGCCAGATCGACAGGGGGAACACTGAAGCTTTCTTT.